This T cell receptor beta chain originates from a study of T cell changes during pregnancy in multiple sclerosis. Generated by immunoSEQ multiplex PCR, the TCRdb table keeps only in-frame clones and is missing some. The data contain fewer than 130,000 clones, 91% of them singletons. Looked up from germline, CDR1 is LNHDA and CDR2 is SQIVND (reference sequence). The CDR3 consists of 14 residues. V gave up 4 bases and J gave up 5 bases; unmatched junction bases: 6. This clone was picked up a small number of times. The specimen was peripheral blood, collected after pregnancy. The chain has TRBV19 and TRBJ2-7; TRBD1 matches 9 bases. The sequence derives from a female donor with multiple sclerosis, enrolled in a pregnancy study. CDR3 in amino acids: CASSTDRGRNEQYF. Here the CDR3 DNA reads TGTGCCAGTAGTACGGACAGGGGCAGGAACGAGCAGTACTTC.